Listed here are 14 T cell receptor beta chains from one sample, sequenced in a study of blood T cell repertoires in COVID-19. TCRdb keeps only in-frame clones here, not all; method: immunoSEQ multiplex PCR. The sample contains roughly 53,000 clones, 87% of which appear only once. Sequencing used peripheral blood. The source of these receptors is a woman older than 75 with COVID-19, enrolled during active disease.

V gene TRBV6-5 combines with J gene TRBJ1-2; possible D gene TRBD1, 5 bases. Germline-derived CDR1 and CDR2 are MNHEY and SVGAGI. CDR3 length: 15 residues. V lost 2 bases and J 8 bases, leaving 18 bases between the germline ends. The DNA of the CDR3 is TGTGCCAGCAGTTACGTCGGTGGGGGGTTGCAGGGCTACACCTTC. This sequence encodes CASSYVGGGLQGYTF.

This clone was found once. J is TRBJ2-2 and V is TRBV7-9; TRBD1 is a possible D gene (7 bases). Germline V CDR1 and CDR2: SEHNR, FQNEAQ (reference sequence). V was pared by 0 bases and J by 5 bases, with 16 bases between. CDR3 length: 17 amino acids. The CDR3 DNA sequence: TGTGCCAGCAGCTTAGCGTTTCAGGGGGACTCGACCGGGGAGCTGTTTTTT. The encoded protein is CASSLAFQGDSTGELFF.

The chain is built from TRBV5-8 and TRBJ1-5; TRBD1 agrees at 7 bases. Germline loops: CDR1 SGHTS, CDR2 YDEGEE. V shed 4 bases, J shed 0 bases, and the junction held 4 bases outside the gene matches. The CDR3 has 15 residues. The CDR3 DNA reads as TGTGCCAGCAGCGCGGGACAGAATAGCAATCAGCCCCAGCATTTT. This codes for CASSAGQNSNQPQHF.

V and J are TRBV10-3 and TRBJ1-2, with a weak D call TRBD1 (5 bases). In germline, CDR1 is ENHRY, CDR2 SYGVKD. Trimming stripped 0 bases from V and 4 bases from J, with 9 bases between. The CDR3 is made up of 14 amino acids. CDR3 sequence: CAISESTGVYGYTF. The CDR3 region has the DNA TGTGCCATCAGTGAGTCCACAGGCGTCTATGGCTACACCTTC.

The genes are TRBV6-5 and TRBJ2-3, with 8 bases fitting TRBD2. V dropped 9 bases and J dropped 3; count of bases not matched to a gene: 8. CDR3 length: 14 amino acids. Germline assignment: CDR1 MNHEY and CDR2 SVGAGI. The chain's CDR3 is CASRRGGLTDTQYF. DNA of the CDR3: TGTGCCAGTCGACGGGGGGGCCTAACAGATACGCAGTATTTT.

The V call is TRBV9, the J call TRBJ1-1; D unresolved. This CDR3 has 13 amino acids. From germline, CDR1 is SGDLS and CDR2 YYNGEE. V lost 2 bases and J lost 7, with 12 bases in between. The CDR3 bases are TGTGCCAGCAGCGTTTTGTCTGCGGGTGAAGCTTTCTTT. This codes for CASSVLSAGEAFF. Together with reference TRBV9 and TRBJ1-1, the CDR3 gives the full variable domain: DSGVTQTPKHLITATGQRVTLRCSPRSGDLSVYWYQQSLDQGLQFLIQYYNGEERAKGNILERFSAQQFPDLHSELNLSSLELGDSALYFCASSVLSAGEAFFGQGTRLTVV.

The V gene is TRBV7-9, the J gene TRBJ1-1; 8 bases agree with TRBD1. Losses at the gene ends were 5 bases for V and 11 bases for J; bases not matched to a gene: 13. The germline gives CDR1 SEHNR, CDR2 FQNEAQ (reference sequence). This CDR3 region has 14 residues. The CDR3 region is CASSPPGQATGAFF. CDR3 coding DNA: TGTGCCAGCAGCCCCCCGGGACAGGCGACTGGGGCTTTCTTT.

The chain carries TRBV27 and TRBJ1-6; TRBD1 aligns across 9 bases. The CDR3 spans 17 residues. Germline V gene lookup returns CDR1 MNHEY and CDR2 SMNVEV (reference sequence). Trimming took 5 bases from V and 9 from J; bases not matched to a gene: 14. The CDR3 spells CASSLTTGTGNGSPLHF. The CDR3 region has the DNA TGTGCCAGCAGTCTCACGACCGGGACAGGGAACGGTTCACCCCTCCACTTT.

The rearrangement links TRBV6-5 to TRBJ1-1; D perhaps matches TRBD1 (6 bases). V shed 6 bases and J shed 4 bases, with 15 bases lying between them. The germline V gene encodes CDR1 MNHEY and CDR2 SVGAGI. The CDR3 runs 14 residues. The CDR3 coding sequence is TGTGCCAGCAGCCGGGACACCCGTCTCACTGAAGCTTTCTTT. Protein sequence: CASSRDTRLTEAFF.

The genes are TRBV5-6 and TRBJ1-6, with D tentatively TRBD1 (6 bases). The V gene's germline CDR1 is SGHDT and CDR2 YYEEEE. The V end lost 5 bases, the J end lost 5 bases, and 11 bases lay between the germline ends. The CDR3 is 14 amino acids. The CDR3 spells CASRTDRNNSPLHF. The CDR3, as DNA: TGTGCCAGCAGGACGGACAGAAATAATTCACCCCTCCACTTT.

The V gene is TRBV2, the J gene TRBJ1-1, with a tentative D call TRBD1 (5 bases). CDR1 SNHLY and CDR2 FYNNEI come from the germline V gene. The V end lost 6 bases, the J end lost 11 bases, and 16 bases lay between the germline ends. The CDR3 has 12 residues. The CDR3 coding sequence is TGTGCCAGCAGGGTATTCGGACAAGCGGCTTTCTTT. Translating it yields CASRVFGQAAFF.

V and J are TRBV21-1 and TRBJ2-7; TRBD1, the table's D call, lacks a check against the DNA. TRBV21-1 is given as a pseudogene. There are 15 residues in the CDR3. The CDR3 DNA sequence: TGTGCCAGCAGCAAATCAACGGGACAGCTGAGCGAGCAGTACTTC. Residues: CASSKSTGQLSEQYF.

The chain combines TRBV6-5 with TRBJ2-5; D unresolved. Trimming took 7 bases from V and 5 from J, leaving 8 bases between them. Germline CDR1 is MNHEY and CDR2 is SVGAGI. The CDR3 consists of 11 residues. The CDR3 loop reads CASKEWETQYF. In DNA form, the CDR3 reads TGTGCCAGCAAGGAGTGGGAGACCCAGTACTTC.

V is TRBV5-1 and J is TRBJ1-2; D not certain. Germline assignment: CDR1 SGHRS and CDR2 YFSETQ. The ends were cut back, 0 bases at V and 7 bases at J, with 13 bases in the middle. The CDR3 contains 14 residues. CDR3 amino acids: CASSLDNRVLGYTF. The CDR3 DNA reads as TGCGCCAGCAGCTTGGATAACCGGGTCCTTGGCTACACCTTC.